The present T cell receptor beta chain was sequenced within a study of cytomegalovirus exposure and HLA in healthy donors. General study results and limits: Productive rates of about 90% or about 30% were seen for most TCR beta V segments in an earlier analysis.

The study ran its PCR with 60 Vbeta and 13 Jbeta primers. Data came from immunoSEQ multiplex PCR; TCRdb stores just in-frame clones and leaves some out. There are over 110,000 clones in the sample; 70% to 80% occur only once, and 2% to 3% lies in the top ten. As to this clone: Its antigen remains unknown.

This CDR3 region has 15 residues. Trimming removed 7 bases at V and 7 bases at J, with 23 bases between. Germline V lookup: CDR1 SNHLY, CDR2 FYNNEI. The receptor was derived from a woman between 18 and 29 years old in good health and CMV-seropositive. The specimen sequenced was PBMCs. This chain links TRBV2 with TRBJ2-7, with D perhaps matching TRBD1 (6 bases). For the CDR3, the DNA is TGTGCCAGCAAAGGGGGTGGGACCGCCGCGTTTGAGCAGTACTTC. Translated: CASKGGGTAAFEQYF.